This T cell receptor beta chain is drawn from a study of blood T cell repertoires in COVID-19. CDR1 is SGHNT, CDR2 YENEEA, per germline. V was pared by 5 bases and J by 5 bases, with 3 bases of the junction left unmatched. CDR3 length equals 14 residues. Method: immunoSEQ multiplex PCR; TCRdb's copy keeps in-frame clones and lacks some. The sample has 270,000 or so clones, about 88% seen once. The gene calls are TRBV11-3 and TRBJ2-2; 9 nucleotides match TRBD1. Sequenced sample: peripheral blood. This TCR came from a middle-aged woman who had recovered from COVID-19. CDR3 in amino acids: CASSGTGWTGELFF. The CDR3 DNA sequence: TGTGCCAGCAGCGGGACAGGGTGGACCGGGGAGCTGTTTTTT. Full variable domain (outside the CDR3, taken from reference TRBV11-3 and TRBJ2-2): EAGVVQSPRYKIIEKKQPVAFWCNPISGHNTLYWYLQNLGQGPELLIRYENEEAVDDSQLPKDRFSAERLKGVDSTLKIQPAELGDSAVYLCASSGTGWTGELFFGEGSRLTVL.